The clone carrying this T cell receptor (beta chain) has a handful of counts. The antigen remains unidentified. Germline-derived CDR1 and CDR2 are SEHNR and FQNEAQ (reference sequence). J lost 6 bases, V lost 5 bases, and 8 bases had no gene match. This CDR3 region has 14 residues. A single record per CDR3 protein comes from TCRdb applying MiXCR to the reads. Here the sample spans roughly 800,000 distinct CDR3 sequences, under 35% being singletons. This entry comes from a study of T cell repertoires in cytomegalovirus infection. Study-wide background: Matching HLA type and CMV infection were both indicated by public TCR beta signatures. Findings of the study overall: Summed public TCR beta family frequency identified CMV carriers bearing the relevant HLA.

The clonotype comes from a human donor in good health (CMV status not recorded). Some clones in this sample may be carry-over from other donors' samples. The source was cultured CD8+ T cells from PBMCs, collected from culture after CMV antigen stimulation. The chain joins TRBV7-9 to TRBJ2-3; TRBD2 aligns across 7 bases. In DNA, the CDR3 is TGTGCCAGCAGCAGGGACTACGATTCGGATACGCAGTATTTT. Protein product: CASSRDYDSDTQYF. Based on the CDR3 plus reference TRBV7-9 and TRBJ2-3, the full variable domain is DTGVSQNPRHKITKRGQNVTFRCDPISEHNRLYWYRQTLGQGPEFLTYFQNEAQLEKSRLLSDRFSAERPKGSFSTLEIQRTEQGDSAMYLCASSRDYDSDTQYFGPGTRLTVL.